This TCR beta chain emerged from a study of blood T cell repertoires in COVID-19. Profiling relied on immunoSEQ multiplex PCR, and the TCRdb table lists in-frame clones only, not all of them. The table shows approximately 200,000 clones, with around 90% occurring only once. The CDR3 consists of 14 residues. The germline V gene encodes CDR1 SGDLS and CDR2 YYNGEE. V was clipped by 3 bases and J by 10 bases, with 18 bases between them. This sequence originates from a man between 25 and 39 years old in a cohort exposed to, infected with or recovered from COVID-19 (not recorded which). The chain couples TRBV9 to TRBJ2-3; D ambiguous. Material for sequencing was PBMCs or T cells enriched from blood (not recorded which). This chain's CDR3 is CASSAEAVTRAQYF. The DNA of the CDR3 is TGTGCCAGCAGCGCCGAGGCGGTTACCCGGGCGCAGTATTTT.